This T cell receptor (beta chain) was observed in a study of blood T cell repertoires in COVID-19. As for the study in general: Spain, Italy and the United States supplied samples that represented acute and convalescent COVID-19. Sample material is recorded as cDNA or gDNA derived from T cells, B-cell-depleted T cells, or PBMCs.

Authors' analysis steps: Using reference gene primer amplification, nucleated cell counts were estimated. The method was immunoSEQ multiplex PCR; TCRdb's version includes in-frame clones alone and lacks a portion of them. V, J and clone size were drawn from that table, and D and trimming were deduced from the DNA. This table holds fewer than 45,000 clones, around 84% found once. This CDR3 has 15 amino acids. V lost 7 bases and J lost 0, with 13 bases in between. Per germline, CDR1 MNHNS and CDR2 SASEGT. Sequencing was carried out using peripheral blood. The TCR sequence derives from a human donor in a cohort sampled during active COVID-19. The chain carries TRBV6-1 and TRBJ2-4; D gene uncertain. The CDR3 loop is CASTSTILAKNIQYF. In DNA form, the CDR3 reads TGTGCCAGCACGTCAACTATACTAGCCAAAAACATTCAGTACTTC.